A selection of T cell receptor beta chains follows, all from one sample in a study of persistence of HIV-infected CD4 T cells. Libraries were prepared by immunoSEQ multiplex PCR; TCRdb keeps only in-frame clonotypes and omits some of them. Of 37,000 or so clones listed, approximately 80% are singletons. Antigens of these TCRs are unknown. Here the sequenced sample was CD4+ T cells sorted from PBMCs after approximately 19-hour stimulation, taken from a patient who received antiretroviral therapy. The source of these receptors is an adult man with HIV who was CMV-seropositive. The CDR3 runs from the conserved cysteine through the conserved F or W. The D gene is left open where the match is weak. Some rows mark clone size as missing; the rest say once, few, many or name a class of expanded clone.

d_gene: TRBD1
j_gene: TRBJ2-1
abundance: few
v_gene: TRBV25-1
CDR3aa: CASSELGTGAYNEQFF
CDR3nt: TGTGCCAGCAGTGAATTGGGGACAGGCGCCTACAATGAGCAGTTCTTC

d_gene: -
j_gene: TRBJ1-1
abundance: -
v_gene: TRBV6-5
CDR3aa: CASSYTRGAEAFF
CDR3nt: TGTGCCAGCAGTTACACAAGAGGTGCTGAAGCTTTCTTT

d_gene: -
j_gene: TRBJ1-3
abundance: once
v_gene: TRBV19
CDR3aa: CASSPRQGQFSGNTIYF
CDR3nt: TGTGCCAGTAGCCCTCGTCAGGGCCAATTCTCTGGAAACACCATATATTTT

d_gene: -
j_gene: TRBJ1-5
abundance: -
v_gene: TRBV28
CDR3aa: CASSLLRHPNQPQHF
CDR3nt: TGTGCCAGCAGTTTACTCAGACATCCAAATCAGCCCCAGCATTTT

d_gene: TRBD2
j_gene: TRBJ2-3
abundance: -
v_gene: TRBV24-1
CDR3aa: CATSRGLAPVGTDTQYF
CDR3nt: TGTGCCACCAGTAGGGGACTAGCGCCCGTAGGCACAGATACGCAGTATTTT

d_gene: -
j_gene: TRBJ2-7
abundance: -
v_gene: TRBV6-5
CDR3aa: CAVSLRQDRSYEQYF
CDR3nt: TGTGCCGTGAGTCTTCGGCAGGATAGGTCCTACGAGCAGTACTTC

d_gene: TRBD1
j_gene: TRBJ1-2
abundance: -
v_gene: TRBV6-5
CDR3aa: CASSPNRGQRPGYTF
CDR3nt: TGTGCCAGCAGTCCCAACAGGGGGCAGAGGCCTGGCTACACCTTC

d_gene: -
j_gene: TRBJ2-7
abundance: -
v_gene: TRBV19
CDR3aa: CASSIDDQGPSYEQYF
CDR3nt: TGTGCCAGTAGTATAGATGATCAGGGGCCCTCCTACGAGCAGTACTTC

d_gene: -
j_gene: TRBJ2-5
abundance: once
v_gene: TRBV14
CDR3aa: CASSQQGMRGGETQYF
CDR3nt: TGTGCCAGCAGCCAACAGGGGATGAGGGGAGGAGAGACCCAGTACTTC

d_gene: -
j_gene: TRBJ2-5
abundance: -
v_gene: TRBV5-4
CDR3aa: CASSLVHNQETQYF
CDR3nt: TGTGCCAGCAGCTTGGTACATAACCAAGAGACCCAGTACTTC

d_gene: TRBD1
j_gene: TRBJ1-1
abundance: -
v_gene: TRBV18
CDR3aa: CASSLGTGRMEAFF
CDR3nt: TGTGCCAGCTCACTAGGGACAGGCCGGATGGAAGCTTTCTTT

d_gene: TRBD1
j_gene: TRBJ2-1
abundance: -
v_gene: TRBV10-2
CDR3aa: CASPTTGQGINEQFF
CDR3nt: TGCGCCAGCCCTACCACGGGACAGGGGATCAATGAGCAGTTCTTC

d_gene: -
j_gene: TRBJ1-3
abundance: -
v_gene: TRBV11-2
CDR3aa: CASRPTGSSGNTIYF
CDR3nt: TGTGCCAGCAGACCAACGGGGTCCTCTGGAAACACCATATATTTT

d_gene: TRBD1
j_gene: TRBJ2-4
abundance: -
v_gene: TRBV6-5
CDR3aa: CASSSINRGNIQYF
CDR3nt: TGTGCCAGCAGTTCCATTAACAGGGGAAACATTCAGTACTTC

d_gene: -
j_gene: TRBJ2-2
abundance: once
v_gene: TRBV10-2
CDR3aa: CASRDFDSGTGELFF
CDR3nt: TGCGCCAGCAGGGACTTTGACAGTGGCACCGGGGAGCTGTTTTTT

d_gene: TRBD2
j_gene: TRBJ2-3
abundance: -
v_gene: TRBV6-1
CDR3aa: CASSEGVAGGPDTQYF
CDR3nt: TGTGCCAGCAGTGAAGGTGTAGCGGGGGGGCCAGATACGCAGTATTTT

d_gene: -
j_gene: TRBJ1-1
abundance: few
v_gene: TRBV7-8
CDR3aa: CASSLIRGREDTEAFF
CDR3nt: TGTGCCAGCAGCTTAATCCGGGGGCGCGAGGACACTGAAGCTTTCTTT

d_gene: TRBD1
j_gene: TRBJ2-2
abundance: few
v_gene: TRBV19
CDR3aa: CASSPTGQLNTGELFF
CDR3nt: TGTGCCAGTAGTCCAACGGGACAGCTGAACACCGGGGAGCTGTTTTTT

d_gene: -
j_gene: TRBJ2-7
abundance: -
v_gene: TRBV24-1
CDR3aa: CATSTAGPSYEQYF
CDR3nt: TGTGCCACCAGTACCGCGGGACCATCCTACGAGCAGTACTTC

d_gene: -
j_gene: TRBJ2-1
abundance: few
v_gene: TRBV4-2
CDR3aa: CASSPAAQSSYNEQFF
CDR3nt: TGTGCCAGCAGCCCGGCGGCGCAGAGCTCCTACAATGAGCAGTTCTTC

d_gene: -
j_gene: TRBJ2-6
abundance: -
v_gene: TRBV19
CDR3aa: CAANSGANVLTF
CDR3nt: TGTGCCGCGAATTCTGGGGCCAACGTCCTGACTTTC

d_gene: -
j_gene: TRBJ1-6
abundance: -
v_gene: TRBV3-1/TRBV3-2
CDR3aa: CASQESSYNSPLHF
CDR3nt: TGTGCCAGCCAGGAAAGCTCCTATAATTCACCCCTCCACTTT

d_gene: -
j_gene: TRBJ2-3
abundance: -
v_gene: TRBV9
CDR3aa: CASSASWGTDTQYF
CDR3nt: TGTGCCAGCAGCGCAAGCTGGGGCACAGATACGCAGTATTTT

d_gene: -
j_gene: TRBJ2-3
abundance: -
v_gene: TRBV6-5
CDR3aa: CASSLLSTDTQYF
CDR3nt: TGTGCCAGCAGCTTGTTAAGCACAGATACGCAGTATTTT

d_gene: -
j_gene: TRBJ1-6
abundance: -
v_gene: TRBV9
CDR3aa: CASSDHQLLGGVNSPLHF
CDR3nt: TGTGCCAGCAGCGACCATCAACTTTTGGGAGGAGTAAATTCACCCCTCCACTTT

d_gene: -
j_gene: TRBJ1-1
abundance: -
v_gene: TRBV2
CDR3aa: CASSRDTNTEAFF
CDR3nt: TGTGCCAGCAGCAGGGACACCAACACTGAAGCTTTCTTT

d_gene: -
j_gene: TRBJ2-4
abundance: -
v_gene: TRBV7-9
CDR3aa: CASSLVGGLGKNIQYF
CDR3nt: TGTGCCAGCAGCCTCGTTGGGGGGTTGGGCAAAAACATTCAGTACTTC

d_gene: -
j_gene: TRBJ1-5
abundance: -
v_gene: TRBV15
CDR3aa: CATSRGEVDQPQHF
CDR3nt: TGTGCCACCAGCAGGGGAGAGGTGGATCAGCCCCAGCATTTT

d_gene: -
j_gene: TRBJ1-4
abundance: -
v_gene: TRBV3-1/TRBV3-2
CDR3aa: CASSQGWGKEKLFF
CDR3nt: TGTGCCTCGTCCCAGGGATGGGGAAAGGAAAAACTGTTTTTT

d_gene: -
j_gene: TRBJ1-6
abundance: -
v_gene: TRBV27
CDR3aa: CASRVYNSPLHF
CDR3nt: TGTGCCAGCAGAGTTTATAATTCACCCCTCCACTTT

d_gene: -
j_gene: TRBJ2-7
abundance: once
v_gene: TRBV5-5
CDR3aa: CASSLDRYEQYF
CDR3nt: TGTGCCAGCAGCTTGGACCGCTACGAGCAGTACTTC

d_gene: -
j_gene: TRBJ2-1
abundance: -
v_gene: TRBV4-2
CDR3aa: CASSQDRGHSYNEQFF
CDR3nt: TGTGCCAGCAGCCAAGATAGGGGTCACTCCTACAATGAGCAGTTCTTC

d_gene: -
j_gene: TRBJ1-1
abundance: -
v_gene: TRBV28
CDR3aa: CASRLATDEAFF
CDR3nt: TGTGCCAGCAGGCTAGCGACGGACGAAGCTTTCTTT

d_gene: TRBD2
j_gene: TRBJ2-3
abundance: -
v_gene: TRBV7-9
CDR3aa: CASSPWVSGGVTDTQYF
CDR3nt: TGTGCCAGCAGCCCCTGGGTTAGCGGGGGGGTCACAGATACGCAGTATTTT

d_gene: -
j_gene: TRBJ2-2
abundance: -
v_gene: TRBV6-5
CDR3aa: CASSFYKPNTGELFF
CDR3nt: TGTGCCAGCAGTTTCTACAAACCGAACACCGGGGAGCTGTTTTTT

d_gene: TRBD1
j_gene: TRBJ1-2
abundance: -
v_gene: TRBV19
CDR3aa: CASSPTGVSGYTF
CDR3nt: TGTGCCAGTAGTCCGACAGGGGTTAGTGGCTACACCTTC

d_gene: -
j_gene: TRBJ1-4
abundance: -
v_gene: TRBV4-1
CDR3aa: CASSPPGAGNEKLFF
CDR3nt: TGCGCCAGCAGCCCTCCGGGGGCAGGTAATGAAAAACTGTTTTTT

d_gene: -
j_gene: TRBJ1-5
abundance: -
v_gene: TRBV30
CDR3aa: CAWSQGDGQPQHF
CDR3nt: TGTGCCTGGAGTCAGGGAGACGGTCAGCCCCAGCATTTT

d_gene: TRBD1
j_gene: TRBJ1-2
abundance: -
v_gene: TRBV27
CDR3aa: CASSLSRGGGRETYTF
CDR3nt: TGTGCCAGCAGTTTATCGAGGGGAGGGGGCAGAGAGACCTACACCTTC

d_gene: -
j_gene: TRBJ1-3
abundance: -
v_gene: TRBV9
CDR3aa: CASSVGGTGNTIYF
CDR3nt: TGTGCCAGCAGCGTGGGAGGGACTGGAAACACCATATATTTT

d_gene: -
j_gene: TRBJ1-5
abundance: -
v_gene: TRBV19
CDR3aa: CASNSDSRYQPQHF
CDR3nt: TGTGCCAGTAACTCCGACAGTCGATATCAGCCCCAGCATTTT

d_gene: -
j_gene: TRBJ1-2
abundance: -
v_gene: TRBV27
CDR3aa: CASRARHNYGYTF
CDR3nt: TGTGCCAGCAGGGCGCGTCATAACTATGGCTACACCTTC

d_gene: -
j_gene: TRBJ1-5
abundance: -
v_gene: TRBV5-1
CDR3aa: CASSLDSSNQPQHF
CDR3nt: TGCGCCAGCAGCCTAGACAGTAGCAATCAGCCCCAGCATTTT

d_gene: -
j_gene: TRBJ1-3
abundance: -
v_gene: TRBV5-6
CDR3aa: CASSLVGIRGANTIYF
CDR3nt: TGTGCCAGCAGCTTGGTGGGTATCAGAGGGGCAAACACCATATATTTT